Presented here are 5 T cell receptor beta chains from one specimen sequenced in a study of Ad26.COV2.S vaccination and SARS-CoV-2 variants. Sequencing was performed with immunoSEQ multiplex PCR; in TCRdb, only in-frame clones are kept and a portion is missing. In the table there are around 450,000 clones, 80% to 95% of which are singletons. The treatment here: 19 received Ad26.COV2.S at low or high dose, single or two shots; 5 received placebo; per-sample allocation not given. Sampling occurred on day 63 after the first vaccine or placebo injection. Source: peripheral blood, taken in a trial of Ad26.COV2.S vaccine versus placebo. The receptors originated from a person between 18 and 59 years old who received the Ad26.COV2.S COVID-19 vaccine or a placebo.

This sequence joins TRBV7-9 and TRBJ2-5; 10 nucleotides line up with TRBD1. The V segment lost 5 bases and the J segment 5 bases; nucleotides outside the gene matches: 8. This CDR3 is built from 15 residues. CDR1 is SEHNR and CDR2 is FQNEAQ in the germline V gene (reference sequence). The CDR3 loop is CASSVRDRGWETQYF. For the CDR3, the DNA is TGTGCCAGCAGCGTGAGGGACAGGGGCTGGGAGACCCAGTACTTC.

This chain uses TRBV28 with TRBJ2-3; 7 positions agree with TRBD1. CDR1 and CDR2 (germline): MDHEN, SYDVKM. The CDR3 spans 15 residues. The junction had 9 bases not matched to a gene; V was cut back by 6 bases and J by 3 bases. The CDR3 region is CASRAPGTATDTQYF. For the CDR3, the DNA is TGTGCCAGCAGAGCACCCGGGACAGCAACAGATACGCAGTATTTT.

The chain employs TRBV6-2 or TRBV6-3 and TRBJ2-3, with 13 bases matching TRBD2. The V gene end was trimmed by 2 bases and the J gene end by 1 base; junction bases not matched to a gene: 9. Germline V CDR1 and CDR2: MNHEY, SVGEGT. This CDR3 has 19 amino acids. In DNA, the CDR3 is TGTGCCAGCAGTTACGACAGGAGGACTAGCGGGAGACGCACAGATACGCAGTATTTT. Translating gives CASSYDRRTSGRRTDTQYF.

With regard to this clone: This specimen includes other DNA sequences encoding the same CDR3. The chain links TRBV19 to TRBJ2-4; maybe TRBD1 (7 bases). The CDR3 is 15 residues long. Trimming cost V 5 bases and J 2 bases, with 13 bases left between them. CDR1 LNHDA and CDR2 SQIVND come from the germline V gene (reference sequence). The CDR3 DNA follows: TGTGCCAGTAGTCCCCAGGGGGGTACCAAAAACATTCAGTACTTC. As protein: CASSPQGGTKNIQYF.

The gene calls are TRBV2 and TRBJ2-1; possibly TRBD2 for D (6 bases). The CDR3 runs 16 residues. V lost 3 bases and J lost 4, with 16 bases in between. Germline lookup yields CDR1 SNHLY and CDR2 FYNNEI. The CDR3 loop reads CASSDTSFGEYNEQFF. The CDR3 DNA reads TGTGCCAGCAGTGATACTAGCTTTGGGGAATACAATGAGCAGTTCTTC.